This T cell receptor beta chain was sequenced during a study of blood T cell repertoires in COVID-19 (dated by TCRdb to between 2020 and 2021). About the investigation overall: Samples covering the acute and convalescent phases of COVID-19 were provided by collaborators in the United States, Italy and Spain. The prospective study material was composed of cDNA or gDNA derived from T cells, B-cell-depleted T cells, or PBMCs. The dataset comprised deeply sampled blood TCRbeta repertoires from subjects exposed to, actively infected with, or recovered from COVID-19. The repertoires were made available in a free public database intended to serve as a resource for research on the immune response to SARS-CoV-2. The samples were drawn from the first 160 participants of the ongoing ImmuneRACE study and from more than 1,000 subjects provided by 6 global collaborators. Nearly every sample came with metadata listing a de-identified subject ID, COVID-19 status, age in years and sex. HLA class I and class II types, where available, came from metadata supplied by the sample provider rather than from assay-based typing.

Participants in the prospective study were aged about 18 to 100 years, lived in 20 to 30 United States geographic areas, and enrolled through a virtual design. To assign participants to cohorts, the prospective study relied on clinical history that participants themselves reported in a screening survey and a study questionnaire. Mobile phlebotomists in the prospective study collected whole blood, serum and a nasopharyngeal or oropharyngeal swab from every participant. Participants in the prospective study had the option to provide additional blood draws and questionnaires over a roughly 2-month period. Before DNA extraction, prospective study blood samples were shipped either frozen or at room temperature. The immunoSEQ Assay, a bias-controlled multiplex PCR, was used to amplify TCRbeta CDR3 regions from genomic DNA. In the authors' own workflow: The number of nucleated cells in each sample was estimated by amplification of reference gene primers within the assay. To quantify the absolute abundance of each unique TCRbeta CDR3 rearrangement, sequence reads were collapsed and filtered. For each sample, productive Simpson clonality was calculated as the square root of Simpson's diversity index across productive rearrangements. Sourced from immuneACCESS, this table was stored by TCRdb with only in-frame sequences that have V and J called. A share of the clones is absent; for the studies checked, an unresolved V gene accounts for under half, and the remainder has no known explanation. That table furnishes V, J and clone size, whereas the DNA furnished D and trimming. A total of about 140,000 clones appear in this sample, roughly four fifths of them only once. The ten largest account for 3% to 3.5% of the sample.

Germline trimming: 2 bases from V, 1 base from J; junction bases outside gene matches: 19. The CDR3 has 22 amino acids, counting the end cysteine and phenylalanine. Only the CDR3 DNA stays, 66 bases, in frame from base 1. CDR1 and CDR2, per the germline V gene, are ENHRY and SYGVKD. As for this clone: What this receptor recognizes is not known. No base qualities exist here, and no much larger clone lies one base off it.

The paper as a whole reports these results and caveats: The quantity of clinical and demographic metadata differed by source and by participant and was supplied without curation.

Sequenced sample: PBMCs or T cells enriched from blood (not recorded which). The chain joins TRBV10-3 to TRBJ2-3, with TRBD2 matching 12 junction bases. The sequence was collected from a woman in her fifties or sixties with acute COVID-19. The nucleotide sequence is given as TGTGCCATCAGTGAGCCGACGAAGACTAGCGGGAGTTTGGTGAGTGGCACAGATACGCAGTATTTT. Protein translation: CAISEPTKTSGSLVSGTDTQYF.